This T cell receptor beta chain derives from a study of a mutant IDH1 vaccine in newly diagnosed glioma. About the research overall: Vaccine dosing followed radiotherapy by 4-6 weeks, or accompanied temozolomide cycles. Earlier therapy was either radiotherapy, temozolomide, or both, and most got both.

Libraries were prepared by immunoSEQ multiplex PCR; TCRdb keeps only in-frame clonotypes and omits some of them. The sample consists of 50,000 to 75,000 clones, about 80% of them appearing once. Time point described: week 11, during vaccination. Vaccination comprised doses that each held 300 ug of mutant IDH1 20-mer peptide, plus topical imiquimod. General study results and limits: Vaccine-induced immune responses occurred in 90% to 95% of patients.

CDR1 SGHRS and CDR2 YFSETQ come from the germline V gene. V was clipped by 3 bases and J by 7 bases; unmatched bases: 4. This CDR3 is 14 amino acids long. A word on this clone: Its antigen is still unknown.

V gene TRBV5-1 combines with J gene TRBJ2-3, with TRBD1 matching 11 bases. This specimen was PBMCs, taken from a glioma patient whose treatment included an IDH1 peptide vaccine. This clonotype was sampled from a man aged 50-59 years with glioma. CDR3 coding DNA: TGCGCCAGCAGCTGGACAGGGGGCGCGTATACGCAGTATTTT. Its translation is CASSWTGGAYTQYF.